The next 12 T cell receptor beta chains were all read from a single sample in a study of cytomegalovirus exposure and HLA in healthy donors. PCR primers comprised 60 Vbeta and 13 Jbeta primers. TCRdb's table, derived via immunoSEQ multiplex PCR, lists solely in-frame clones and lacks some. The data show around 110,000 clones, over 70% seen once. Sequenced sample: PBMCs. These receptors were obtained from a man between 25 and 39 years old in good health and CMV-seronegative.

The rearrangement joins TRBV13 to TRBJ2-3, with 11 bases identical to TRBD2. Losses at the gene ends were 4 bases for V and 3 bases for J; bases not matched to a gene: 15. The CDR3 runs to 19 residues. CDR1 is PRHDT, CDR2 FYEKMQ, per germline (reference sequence). The CDR3 DNA reads as TGTGCCAGCAGCTCGGCGAATACTCCTAGCGGGGGGCATACAGATACGCAGTATTTT. It codes for CASSSANTPSGGHTDTQYF.

The V call is TRBV6-6, the J call TRBJ1-5; a weak D match, TRBD1 (5 bases). The CDR3 spans 14 residues. V lost 6 bases and J lost 6, with 15 bases in between. Germline values: CDR1 MNHNY, CDR2 SVGAGI (reference sequence). CDR3 bases: TGTGCCAGCAGCCGCAGACAGTTATCTCAGCCCCAGCATTTT. Protein sequence: CASSRRQLSQPQHF.

V is TRBV4-2 and J is TRBJ2-1; the match to TRBD2 covers 8 bases. From germline, CDR1 is LGHNA and CDR2 YNFKEQ. J was trimmed by 8 bases and V by 4 bases; bases with no gene match: 7. This CDR3 spans 14 amino acids. The CDR3 protein is CASSPGLGSDEQFF. The CDR3 region has the DNA TGTGCCAGCAGCCCGGGACTAGGGTCCGATGAGCAGTTCTTC.

This sequence joins TRBV5-1 and TRBJ2-1; D is unclear. V was trimmed by 1 base and J by 5 bases, leaving 7 bases between them. In germline, CDR1 is SGHRS, CDR2 YFSETQ. This CDR3 comprises 13 residues. CDR3 in amino acids: CASSLILNNEQFF. The CDR3, as DNA: TGCGCCAGCAGCTTGATTTTAAACAATGAGCAGTTCTTC.

The V gene is TRBV5-1, the J gene TRBJ2-1; tentative D call: TRBD2 (5 bases). The CDR3 covers 16 residues. Trimming stripped 0 bases from V and 3 bases from J, with 13 bases between. Germline V lookup: CDR1 SGHRS, CDR2 YFSETQ. CDR3 in DNA: TGCGCCAGCAGCTTGGGAGATAGAGGGAACTACAATGAGCAGTTCTTC. It is translated as CASSLGDRGNYNEQFF.

In its sample, this clone was seen once. The V call is TRBV5-1, the J call TRBJ2-1, with 16 bases fitting TRBD2. The CDR3 is 20 residues long. The junction had 18 bases not matched to a gene; V was cut back by 2 bases and J by 10 bases. The germline V gene encodes CDR1 SGHRS and CDR2 YFSETQ. CDR3 sequence: CASSFLPGLAGGTTDGEQFF. CDR3 sequence (DNA): TGCGCCAGCAGCTTCCTCCCGGGACTAGCGGGAGGGACAACCGACGGAGAGCAGTTCTTC.

This clone was seen a single time. J is TRBJ2-5 and V is TRBV25-1; the match to TRBD2 covers 14 bases. The DNA end lines up better with TRBJ2-7; the J call may be wrong. There are 18 residues in the CDR3. The germline CDR1 and CDR2 sequences are MGHDK and SYGVNS. The CDR3 loop reads CASSGPSLTSGGAYEQYF. CDR3 coding DNA: TGTGCCAGCAGTGGACCCTCCCTGACTAGCGGGGGGGCCTACGAGCAGTACTTC.

CDR3 protein: CASSQGLAGGVSYEQYF. As DNA, the CDR3 is TGCGCCAGCAGCCAGGGACTAGCGGGAGGCGTCTCCTACGAGCAGTACTTC. The chain employs TRBV4-1 and TRBJ2-7; 15 nucleotides align to TRBD2. CDR1 is MGHRA, CDR2 YSYEKL, per germline. The junction had 3 bases not matched to a gene; V was cut back by 3 bases and J by 0 bases. The CDR3 runs 17 residues.

This clone was recorded only once. The rearrangement links TRBV6-1 to TRBJ2-3, with a weak D call TRBD2 (6 bases). Trimming removed 2 bases at V and 4 bases at J, with 13 bases between. This CDR3 comprises 15 residues. The V gene's germline CDR1 is MNHNS and CDR2 SASEGT. This CDR3 is CASSEQRPGADTQYF. CDR3 bases: TGTGCCAGCAGTGAACAGAGACCGGGGGCAGATACGCAGTATTTT.

The table lists this clone with a few counts. The chain joins TRBV2 to TRBJ2-1; 14 bases agree with TRBD2. CDR1 SNHLY and CDR2 FYNNEI come from the germline V gene. Trimming took 4 bases from V and 8 from J; bases not matched to a gene: 4. This CDR3 is built from 15 residues. CDR3 loop: CASSAGLAGVYEQFF. The CDR3, as DNA: TGTGCCAGCAGTGCGGGACTAGCGGGGGTGTATGAGCAGTTCTTC. Full variable domain (outside the CDR3, taken from reference TRBV2 and TRBJ2-1): EPEVTQTPSHQVTQMGQEVILRCVPISNHLYFYWYRQILGQKVEFLVSFYNNEISEKSEIFDDQFSVERPDGSNFTLKIRSTKLEDSAMYFCASSAGLAGVYEQFFGPGTRLTVL.

The chain links TRBV4-1 to TRBJ1-5; D is undetermined. This CDR3 is built from 14 residues. The V gene lost 1 base and the J gene lost 3 bases, with 7 bases spanning the gap. Germline V gene data show CDR1 as MGHRA and CDR2 as YSYEKL. The CDR3 sequence: CASSQGANNQPQHF. In DNA, the CDR3 is TGCGCCAGCAGCCAAGGGGCAAACAATCAGCCCCAGCATTTT.

This clone has only a few counts. Other DNA sequences in the same sample also yield this CDR3. The gene calls are TRBV6-1 and TRBJ1-5; perhaps TRBD1 as D (5 bases). The CDR3 runs to 15 residues. Per germline, CDR1 MNHNS and CDR2 SASEGT. V was pared by 2 bases and J by 0 bases, with 8 bases between. CDR3 amino acids: CASSEPGISNQPQHF. CDR3 DNA sequence: TGTGCCAGCAGTGAACCAGGGATTAGCAATCAGCCCCAGCATTTT.